This T cell receptor (beta chain) was captured by sequencing in a study of T cell responses to AZD1222 COVID-19 vaccine. Trimming pared 4 bases from V and 6 bases from J, leaving 7 bases between. This CDR3 is built from 12 residues. CDR1 is SGHTA, CDR2 FQGTGA, per germline. With regard to this clone: Its antigen remains unknown.

Overall study results and limits: Only six or seven AZD1222 recipients tested seropositive at baseline.

Some clones are missing from TCRdb's copy, which holds only in-frame ones; the method was immunoSEQ multiplex PCR. Of roughly 97,000 clones in the sample, about nine tenths are singletons; the top ten hold 3.3%. V gene TRBV7-3 combines with J gene TRBJ2-1; no clear D gene. The receptor comes from an adult who received the MenACWY meningococcal vaccine as a control. This specimen consisted of peripheral blood, obtained 28 days after the second dose of the MenACWY control vaccine. CDR3 sequence reads: CASSSPGNEQFF. For the CDR3, the DNA is TGTGCCAGCAGCTCTCCCGGCAATGAGCAGTTCTTC.